Given below is one T cell receptor beta chain in context. No patient had autoimmune disease or received systemic immunosuppression. These data are taken from a study of OX40 agonist ivuxolimab in advanced cancers. In the study overall: Participants averaged 60 years of age (range roughly 23 to 80) and were less than 85% male.

TCRdb's table, derived via immunoSEQ multiplex PCR, lists solely in-frame clones and lacks some. Among tens of thousands of clones, over 75% were seen once, and the ten largest hold approximately 20%. The receptor comes from an adult with an advanced solid tumor such as melanoma, head and neck, liver or kidney cancer. The sequencing here drew on CD4+ or CD8+ T cells sorted from blood, taken in a trial of the OX40 agonist ivuxolimab.

CDR3 in DNA: TGCGCCAGCAGCCAAGATAGTATGGGCGGGAGTAGGTACAATGAGCAGTTCTTC. Translated: CASSQDSMGGSRYNEQFF. The chain employs TRBV4-1 and TRBJ2-1; 7 nucleotides line up with TRBD2. The CDR3 extends over 18 amino acids. The germline V gene encodes CDR1 MGHRA and CDR2 YSYEKL. Unmatched junction bases numbered 12, after V lost 0 bases and J lost 4 bases.